The TCR beta chain under discussion was sequenced for a study of blood T cell repertoires in COVID-19. About the research overall: The analysed material was cDNA or gDNA that came from T cells, B-cell-depleted T cells, or PBMCs.

Germline CDR1 is SGHRS and CDR2 is YFSETQ. Trimming took 5 bases from V and 6 from J, leaving 13 bases between them. The CDR3 is 13 amino acids. Clones were sequenced by immunoSEQ multiplex PCR, and TCRdb holds only the in-frame ones, with some missing. The data show 250,000 to 300,000 clones, roughly 89% seen once. The chain combines TRBV5-1 with TRBJ2-3; weak D call: TRBD2 (6 bases). The source of this sequence is a woman between 40 and 50 years old who had recovered from COVID-19. The sample was peripheral blood. CDR3 sequence reads: CASRSGLLDTQYF. In DNA, the CDR3 is TGCGCCAGCAGATCCGGACTACTGGATACGCAGTATTTT.